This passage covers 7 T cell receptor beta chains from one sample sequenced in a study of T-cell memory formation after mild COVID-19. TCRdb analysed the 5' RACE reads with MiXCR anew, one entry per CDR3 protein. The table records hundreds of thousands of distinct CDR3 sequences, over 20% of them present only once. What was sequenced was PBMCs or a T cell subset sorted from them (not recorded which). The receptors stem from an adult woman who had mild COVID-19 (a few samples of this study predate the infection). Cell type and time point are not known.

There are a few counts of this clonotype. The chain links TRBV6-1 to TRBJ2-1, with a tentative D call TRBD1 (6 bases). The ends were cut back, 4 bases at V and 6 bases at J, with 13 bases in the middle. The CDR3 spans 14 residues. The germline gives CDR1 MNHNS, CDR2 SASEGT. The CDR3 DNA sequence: TGTGCCAGCAGTGCAGGGGACCTACGCAATGAGCAGTTCTTC. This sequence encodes CASSAGDLRNEQFF.

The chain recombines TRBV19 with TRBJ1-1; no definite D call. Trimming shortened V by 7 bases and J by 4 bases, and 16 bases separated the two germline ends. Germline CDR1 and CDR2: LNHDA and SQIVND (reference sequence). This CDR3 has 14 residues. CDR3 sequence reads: CASKMGRLGTEAFF. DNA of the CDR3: TGTGCCAGTAAGATGGGCAGGTTGGGCACTGAAGCTTTCTTT.

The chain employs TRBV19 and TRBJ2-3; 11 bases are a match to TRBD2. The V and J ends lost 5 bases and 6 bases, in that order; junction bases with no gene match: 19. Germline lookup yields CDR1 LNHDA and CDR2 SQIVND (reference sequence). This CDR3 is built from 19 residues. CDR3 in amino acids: CASSLVAGGPTAAVDTQYF. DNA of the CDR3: TGTGCCAGTAGTCTTGTAGCGGGGGGGCCGACTGCCGCGGTGGATACGCAGTATTTT.

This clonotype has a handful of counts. As DNA, the CDR3 is TGTGCCATCAGTGAGGTATCGGGAGCTGTAATGAGAGAGACCCAGTACTTC. Translated: CAISEVSGAVMRETQYF. This sequence joins TRBV10-3 and TRBJ2-5; weak D call: TRBD2 (6 bases). V lost 2 bases and J lost 4, with 20 bases in between. The CDR3 has 17 residues. The V gene's germline CDR1 is ENHRY and CDR2 SYGVKD.

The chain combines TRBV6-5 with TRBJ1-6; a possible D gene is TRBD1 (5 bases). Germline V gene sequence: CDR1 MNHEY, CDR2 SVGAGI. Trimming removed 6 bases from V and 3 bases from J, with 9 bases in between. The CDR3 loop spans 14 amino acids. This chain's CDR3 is CASRRDGYNSPLHF. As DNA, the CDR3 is TGTGCCAGCAGGAGGGACGGCTATAATTCACCCCTCCACTTT.

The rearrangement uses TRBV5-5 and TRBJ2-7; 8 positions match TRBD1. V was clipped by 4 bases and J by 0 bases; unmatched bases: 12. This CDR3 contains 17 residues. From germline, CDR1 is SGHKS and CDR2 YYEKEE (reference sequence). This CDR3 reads CASSRLTGGYPSYEQYF. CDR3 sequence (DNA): TGTGCCAGCAGCCGACTTACAGGGGGTTACCCCTCCTACGAGCAGTACTTC.

This CDR3 reads CASSPIRLDRGPYQPQHF. CDR3 DNA sequence: TGTGCCAGCAGCCCTATTCGCTTGGACAGGGGGCCGTATCAGCCCCAGCATTTT. The rearrangement uses TRBV7-9 and TRBJ1-5; 11 nucleotides agree with TRBD1. V lost 5 bases to trimming and J lost 5 bases; unmatched junction nucleotides: 14. Per germline, CDR1 SEHNR and CDR2 FQNEAQ (reference sequence). The CDR3 is made up of 18 amino acids.